Listed here is a single T cell receptor beta chain. The antigen is not known. One entry per CDR3 protein results from TCRdb running MiXCR on the 5' RACE reads. The sample has some 41,000 distinct CDR3 sequences, over 6.5% seen once. Regarding time point: sample taken at primary tumor resection. Untreated early-stage non-small cell lung cancer patients, about 70 in total, were the donors. These data belong to a study of spatial heterogeneity in lung cancer. This CDR3 spans 15 amino acids. V gave up 3 bases and J gave up 8 bases, with 17 bases separating them. Germline V gene lookup returns CDR1 ENHRY and CDR2 SYGVKD. General study points: Expanded tumor TCRs that were ubiquitous appeared in blood more at resection than follow-up.

The TCR comes from a female donor with early-stage non-small cell lung cancer. The rearrangement uses TRBV10-3 and TRBJ2-1; the D is unclear. The starting material was PBMCs, obtained at surgery. The CDR3 loop reads CAISDRAGTAHEQFF. The CDR3 DNA reads as TGTGCCATCAGTGACCGAGCCGGAACGGCACATGAGCAGTTCTTC.